One and the same sample provided the 16 T cell receptor beta chains below, sequenced in a study of cytomegalovirus exposure and HLA in healthy donors. Both 60 Vbeta primers and 13 Jbeta primers went into the PCR. The table came from immunoSEQ multiplex PCR; TCRdb's copy has only in-frame clones and leaves some out. The sample consists of approximately 100,000 clones, about 80% of them appearing once. Sequencing was carried out using PBMCs. These receptors were taken from a man aged 18 to 30 in good health and CMV-seropositive.

The chain is built from TRBV19 and TRBJ2-5; the match to TRBD2 covers 9 bases. Germline CDR1 is LNHDA and CDR2 is SQIVND (reference sequence). V shed 4 bases, J shed 4 bases, and the junction held 7 bases outside the gene matches. CDR3 size: 15 residues. The chain's CDR3 is CASSSSGGMGETQYF. Written as DNA, the CDR3 is TGTGCCAGTAGTAGTAGCGGGGGCATGGGAGAGACCCAGTACTTC.

The CDR3 DNA is TGTGCCAAAATTGGGACTGGCCGCTCTGGGGCCAACGTCCTGACTTTC. This sequence encodes CAKIGTGRSGANVLTF. The J gene is TRBJ2-6, the V gene TRBV7-9; tentatively, D is TRBD2 (6 bases). The V end was cut by 10 bases, the J end by 0 bases, with 16 bases between. This CDR3 has 16 residues. Germline V CDR1 and CDR2: SEHNR, FQNEAQ (reference sequence).

V and J are TRBV11-2 and TRBJ2-3; D may be TRBD2 (6 bases). V lost 4 bases to trimming and J lost 4 bases, with 12 bases between them. The CDR3 runs 14 residues. Germline V gene data show CDR1 as SGHAT and CDR2 as FQNNGV. CDR3 nucleotides: TGTGCCAGCAGCTACAATCCGGGGGCAGATACGCAGTATTTT. As protein: CASSYNPGADTQYF.

The rearrangement uses TRBV18 and TRBJ2-3; D call uncertain. Germline CDR1 and CDR2: KGHSH and LQKENI. The V gene lost 4 bases and the J gene lost 1 base, with 6 bases spanning the gap. There are 13 residues in the CDR3. DNA of the CDR3: TGTGCCAGCTCACGCGGAGGCACAGATACGCAGTATTTT. Translated, it gives CASSRGGTDTQYF. Full variable domain (outside the CDR3, taken from reference TRBV18 and TRBJ2-3): NAGVMQNPRHLVRRRGQEARLRCSPMKGHSHVYWYRQLPEEGLKFMVYLQKENIIDESGMPKERFSAEFPKEGPSILRIQQVVRGDSAAYFCASSRGGTDTQYFGPGTRLTVL.

The V and J genes are TRBV4-2 and TRBJ2-7; maybe TRBD2 (5 bases). V dropped 0 bases and J dropped 5 bases, with 17 bases sitting between them. Germline CDR1 LGHNA, CDR2 YNFKEQ. The CDR3 contains 16 residues. The CDR3 reads CASSQDGGLLSHEQYF. CDR3 in DNA: TGTGCCAGCAGCCAAGATGGCGGACTTTTGTCCCACGAGCAGTACTTC.

Only a few counts were recorded for this clone. The chain carries TRBV19 and TRBJ2-3, with TRBD1 identical over 7 bases. V shed 5 bases, J shed 4 bases, and the junction held 3 bases outside the gene matches. Germline V CDR1 and CDR2: LNHDA, SQIVND (reference sequence). The CDR3 contains 13 residues. CDR3 sequence: CASSVDRADTQYF. CDR3 bases: TGTGCCAGTAGTGTCGACAGGGCAGATACGCAGTATTTT.

The table lists this clone with a few counts. V is TRBV6-1 and J is TRBJ1-1; TRBD1 aligns across 8 bases. The CDR3 loop spans 15 amino acids. In germline, CDR1 is MNHNS, CDR2 SASEGT. Trimming took 7 bases from V and 6 from J; bases not matched to a gene: 13. As DNA, the CDR3 is TGTGCCAGCACCAGAAGTCCCGGGACAGGCTCTGAAGCTTTCTTT. It is translated as CASTRSPGTGSEAFF.

This clone was picked up a small number of times. V is TRBV6-1 and J is TRBJ1-1; unclear D gene. Trimming removed 6 bases at V and 0 bases at J, with 11 bases between. Germline CDR1 is MNHNS and CDR2 is SASEGT. The CDR3 contains 14 residues. CDR3 protein: CASSPRHMNTEAFF. CDR3 nucleotides: TGTGCCAGCAGCCCCAGGCATATGAACACTGAAGCTTTCTTT.

The chain joins TRBV29-1 to TRBJ1-6, with a possible D match to TRBD1 (6 bases). The germline V and J ends were trimmed by 6 bases and 7 bases, with 19 bases remaining between them. CDR1 is SQVTM, CDR2 ANQGSEA, per germline. CDR3 length equals 15 residues. The CDR3 sequence is CSVPTEGGANSPLHF. The CDR3 coding sequence is TGCAGCGTCCCCACCGAGGGGGGGGCCAATTCACCCCTCCACTTT.

The J gene is TRBJ2-1, the V gene TRBV5-1, with TRBD2 matching 7 bases. The CDR3 is 14 residues long. Trimming removed 0 bases from V and 7 bases from J; junction bases left unmatched: 4. Per the germline V gene, CDR1 is SGHRS and CDR2 is YFSETQ. CDR3 in amino acids: CASSLGDYGNEQFF. The CDR3 coding sequence is TGCGCCAGCAGCTTGGGGGACTATGGGAATGAGCAGTTCTTC.

The chain couples TRBV30 to TRBJ1-1, with a tentative D call TRBD1 (5 bases). Looked up from germline, CDR1 is GTSNPN and CDR2 is SVGIG (reference sequence). Deletions cut 5 bases from V and 1 base from J, with 11 bases between. The length of the CDR3 is 13 residues. CDR3 in DNA: TGTGCCTGGGTGGGAGGGACGAACACTGAAGCTTTCTTT. It translates to CAWVGGTNTEAFF.

The chain has TRBV27 and TRBJ1-6; D is possibly TRBD1 (6 bases). The CDR3 is 16 residues long. Trimming shortened V by 0 bases and J by 7 bases, and 13 bases separated the two germline ends. Germline V gene lookup returns CDR1 MNHEY and CDR2 SMNVEV (reference sequence). CDR3 coding DNA: TGTGCCAGCAGTTTATCCCTGCGGGGGGCGAATTCACCCCTCCACTTT. The encoded protein is CASSLSLRGANSPLHF.

The chain is built from TRBV5-1 and TRBJ2-2, with D possibly TRBD1 on 5 matching bases. CDR1 and CDR2 (germline): SGHRS, YFSETQ. The ends were cut back, 7 bases at V and 0 bases at J, with 10 bases in the middle. The CDR3 runs to 14 residues. The CDR3: CASHIGANTGELFF. The CDR3 coding sequence is TGCGCCAGCCACATAGGGGCGAACACCGGGGAGCTGTTTTTT.

The chain carries TRBV19 and TRBJ1-1, with D possibly being TRBD1 (5 bases). Trimming cost V 5 bases and J 1 base, with 17 bases left between them. The CDR3 has 16 amino acids. Germline lookup yields CDR1 LNHDA and CDR2 SQIVND (reference sequence). CDR3 loop: CASSGGAFPSNTEAFF. As DNA, the CDR3 is TGTGCCAGTAGTGGTGGGGCTTTCCCCTCGAACACTGAAGCTTTCTTT.

The genes are TRBV6-1 and TRBJ1-1; 8 positions match TRBD1. The V gene's germline CDR1 is MNHNS and CDR2 SASEGT. V gave up 7 bases and J gave up 4 bases; unmatched junction bases: 11. The CDR3 consists of 15 residues. The CDR3: CASIQQGGFFTEAFF. Here the CDR3 DNA reads TGTGCCAGCATTCAACAGGGGGGATTCTTCACTGAAGCTTTCTTT.

This sequence joins TRBV7-2 and TRBJ2-5; perhaps TRBD1 as D (6 bases). The CDR3 sequence is 13 residues long. V was trimmed by 7 bases and J by 4 bases, leaving 13 bases between them. CDR1 SGHTA and CDR2 FQGNSA come from the germline V gene. The CDR3 protein is CASTLQGLETQYF. DNA of the CDR3: TGTGCCAGCACCTTGCAGGGGCTAGAGACCCAGTACTTC.